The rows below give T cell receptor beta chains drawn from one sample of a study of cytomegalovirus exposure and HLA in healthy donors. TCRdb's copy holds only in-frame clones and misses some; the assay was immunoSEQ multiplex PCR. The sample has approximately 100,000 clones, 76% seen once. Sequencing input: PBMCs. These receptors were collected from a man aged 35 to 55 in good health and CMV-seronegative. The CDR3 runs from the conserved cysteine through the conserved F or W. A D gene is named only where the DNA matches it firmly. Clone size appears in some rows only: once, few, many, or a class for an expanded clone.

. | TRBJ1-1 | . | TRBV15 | CATSRVKQEPRTEAFF | TGTGCCACCAGCAGAGTCAAACAGGAGCCGAGGACTGAAGCTTTCTTT
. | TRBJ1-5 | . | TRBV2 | CASTTWANQPQHF | TGTGCCAGCACTACGTGGGCGAACCAGCCCCAGCATTTT
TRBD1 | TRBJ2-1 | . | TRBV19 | CASSMTGNEQFF | TGTGCCAGTAGTATGACAGGGAATGAGCAGTTCTTC
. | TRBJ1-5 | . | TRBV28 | CASSADQPQHF | TGTGCCAGCAGCGCAGATCAGCCCCAGCATTTT
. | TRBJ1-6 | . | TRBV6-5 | CASSYGAGSPLHF | TGTGCCAGCAGTTACGGGGCAGGTTCACCCCTCCACTTT
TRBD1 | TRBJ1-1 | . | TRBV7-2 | CASSFGQGNTEAFF | TGTGCCAGCAGCTTTGGACAGGGGAACACTGAAGCTTTCTTT
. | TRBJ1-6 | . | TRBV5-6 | CASSLWSRGYGSPLHF | TGTGCCAGCAGCTTGTGGTCCAGGGGCTATGGGTCACCCCTCCACTTT
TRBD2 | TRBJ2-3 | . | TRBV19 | CASKIGGTDTQYF | TGTGCCAGTAAAATCGGGGGGACAGATACGCAGTATTTT
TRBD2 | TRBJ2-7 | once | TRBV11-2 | CASSPGVTSAYEQYF | TGTGCCAGCAGCCCCGGAGTCACTAGCGCCTACGAGCAGTACTTC
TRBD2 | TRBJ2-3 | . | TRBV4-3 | CASSPSGGALDTQYF | TGCGCCAGCAGCCCTAGCGGGGGGGCCTTAGATACGCAGTATTTT
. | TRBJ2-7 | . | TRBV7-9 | CSSSPPGGVTYEQYF | TGTTCCAGCAGCCCCCCCGGCGGGGTCACCTACGAGCAGTACTTC